This TCR beta chain was captured by sequencing in a study of T cell repertoires in cytomegalovirus infection. The germline V gene encodes CDR1 SEHNR and CDR2 FQNEAQ (reference sequence). V lost 2 bases and J 6 bases, leaving 14 bases between the germline ends. The CDR3 is 15 residues long. TCRdb reprocessed the reads with MiXCR, giving one entry per CDR3 protein. The sample lists some 680,000 distinct CDR3 sequences, roughly 36% occurring once. Study-wide findings and caveats: The ex vivo response showed dominance by HLA-C-restricted CMV-specific TCR beta clonotypes. Summed frequency of shared TCR beta families picked out CMV carriers who also had the relevant HLA.

This clonotype has at least ten counts. What it recognizes is unknown. This TCR derives from a human donor in good health (CMV status not recorded). Some clones in this sample may be carry-over from other donors' samples. V usage is TRBV7-9 and J usage is TRBJ1-5, with D maybe TRBD1 (6 bases). Sequenced material: PBMCs. Here the CDR3 reads CASSLSGANGQPQHF. CDR3 DNA sequence: TGTGCCAGCAGCTTATCAGGGGCGAACGGTCAGCCCCAGCATTTT.